This T cell receptor beta chain came from a study of sequential checkpoint blockade in melanoma. This clone was counted a few times. Treatment indicated: randomized to nivolumab then ipilimumab (arm A) or the reverse (arm B). None of the patients previously received DNA-damaging chemotherapy. PBMC sorting kept live CD3+CD8+ cells without CD19 or CD56. The CDR3 length is 13 residues. Germline V CDR1 and CDR2: LNHDA, SQIVND (reference sequence). The ends were cut back, 7 bases at V and 2 bases at J, with 9 bases in the middle. TCRdb's table, derived via immunoSEQ multiplex PCR, lists solely in-frame clones and lacks some. The sample includes about 10,000 clones, about 80% of them seen just once.

The chain joins TRBV19 to TRBJ1-5; D gene unclear. This specimen consisted of CD8+ T cells sorted from blood (inferred from file names), obtained from a patient given nivolumab and ipilimumab in sequence. The sequence was obtained from a human donor with melanoma. The DNA of the CDR3 is TGTGCCAGTACCAACCGGGGCAATCAGCCCCAGCATTTT. It encodes CASTNRGNQPQHF.